Below are 10 T cell receptor beta chains sequenced from a single sample in a study of OX40 agonist ivuxolimab in advanced cancers. Sequenced by immunoSEQ multiplex PCR; TCRdb stores in-frame clones only, minus some. The sample lists around 29,000 clones; approximately 86% were seen once. The starting material was CD4+ or CD8+ T cells sorted from blood, obtained in a trial of the OX40 agonist ivuxolimab. All receptors come from an adult with an advanced solid tumor such as melanoma, head and neck, liver or kidney cancer.

This sequence joins TRBV19 and TRBJ1-6, with 8 bases matching TRBD1. With V trimmed by 7 bases and J by 7 bases, 9 bases remained unmatched. This CDR3 has 15 amino acids. The germline V gene encodes CDR1 LNHDA and CDR2 SQIVND (reference sequence). CDR3 bases: TGTGCCAGTACGGACAGGGAGGAACCGAATTCACCCCTCCACTTT. Encoded protein: CASTDREEPNSPLHF.

Only one count was recorded for this clone. This rearrangement joins TRBV6-5 to TRBJ1-2, with a weak D call TRBD1 (6 bases). Trimming stripped 0 bases from V and 7 bases from J, with 18 bases between. CDR3 length equals 16 residues. Germline V gives CDR1 MNHEY, CDR2 SVGAGI. The CDR3 nucleotides are TGTGCCAGCAGTTACTCGATTCAGGGGAGCAGATCTGGCTACACCTTC. Protein: CASSYSIQGSRSGYTF.

The chain uses TRBV7-9 and TRBJ2-7; D might be TRBD2 (6 bases). Trimming pared 5 bases from V and 5 bases from J, leaving 16 bases between. CDR1 SEHNR and CDR2 FQNEAQ come from the germline V gene (reference sequence). The length of the CDR3 is 14 residues. DNA of the CDR3: TGTGCCAGCAGCACCGGGAGCAGATCAGACGAGCAGTACTTC. The encoded protein is CASSTGSRSDEQYF. The variable domain in full, completed from reference TRBV7-9 and TRBJ2-7, reads DTGVSQNPRHKITKRGQNVTFRCDPISEHNRLYWYRQTLGQGPEFLTYFQNEAQLEKSRLLSDRFSAERPKGSFSTLEIQRTEQGDSAMYLCASSTGSRSDEQYFGPGTRLTVT.

The V call is TRBV7-9, the J call TRBJ1-1, with 7 bases lining up with TRBD1. This CDR3 has 16 amino acids. The junction had 14 bases not matched to a gene; V was cut back by 5 bases and J by 5 bases. Germline-derived CDR1 and CDR2 are SEHNR and FQNEAQ (reference sequence). The CDR3 here is CASSPVQGGSQTEAFF. CDR3 bases: TGTGCCAGCAGCCCGGTTCAGGGGGGGAGCCAGACTGAAGCTTTCTTT.

The chain couples TRBV6-1 to TRBJ2-3; 11 bases are a match to TRBD2. After removal of 4 bases from V and 2 bases from J, the junction contained 8 bases not matched to a gene. This CDR3 contains 17 residues. Per the germline V gene, CDR1 is MNHNS and CDR2 is SASEGT. CDR3 amino acids: CASSGFPGLAATDTQYF. The CDR3 DNA follows: TGTGCCAGCAGTGGGTTTCCGGGACTAGCGGCCACAGATACGCAGTATTTT.

This chain links TRBV10-2 with TRBJ2-7; D gene uncertain. Trimming left V 3 bases short and J 0 bases short, with 3 bases between. CDR1 WSHSY and CDR2 SAAADI come from the germline V gene. The CDR3 is 12 residues long. CDR3 sequence reads: CASSDLSYEQYF. The CDR3, as DNA: TGCGCCAGCAGTGACCTCTCCTACGAGCAGTACTTC.

The V call is TRBV6-5, the J call TRBJ2-7; tentative D call: TRBD2 (6 bases). Germline V lookup: CDR1 MNHEY, CDR2 SVGAGI. The CDR3 loop spans 14 amino acids. Trimming stripped 7 bases from V and 0 bases from J, with 13 bases between. Here the CDR3 reads CASTGQEGSYEQYF. The CDR3 coding sequence is TGTGCCAGCACCGGTCAGGAGGGCTCCTACGAGCAGTACTTC.

The chain recombines TRBV30 with TRBJ2-7; D unresolved. The CDR3 is 14 amino acids. V dropped 1 base and J dropped 0 bases, with 10 bases sitting between them. Germline V gives CDR1 GTSNPN, CDR2 SVGIG (reference sequence). CDR3 nucleotides: TGTGCCTGGAGTGAGGATTTAAGCTCCTACGAGCAGTACTTC. Translated, it gives CAWSEDLSSYEQYF.

The rearrangement links TRBV14 to TRBJ2-7, with 7 bases that match TRBD1. V was clipped by 1 base and J by 4 bases; unmatched bases: 7. CDR1 SGHDN and CDR2 FVKESK come from the germline V gene. CDR3 length: 15 residues. CDR3 nucleotide sequence: TGTGCCAGCAGCCAAGTCCCGACAGGGTTATACGAGCAGTACTTC. This codes for CASSQVPTGLYEQYF.

The chain joins TRBV6-6 to TRBJ1-5; D gene ambiguous. Trimming removed 0 bases at V and 7 bases at J, with 7 bases between. Germline lookup yields CDR1 MNHNY and CDR2 SVGAGI (reference sequence). The CDR3 consists of 13 residues. CDR3 DNA: TGTGCCAGCAGTTACTCGAATCCCCAGCCCCAGCATTTT. Encoded protein: CASSYSNPQPQHF.